This T cell receptor beta chain was sequenced during a study of Graves' ophthalmopathy and Graves' hyperthyroidism. In the study overall: Untreated patients at initial diagnosis provided peripheral blood.

The CDR3 is made up of 12 amino acids. V trimming: 5 bases; J trimming: 8 bases; junction bases outside the gene matches: 5. The germline V gene has CDR1 SGHTA and CDR2 FQGNSA. RNA transcripts served as template for amplifying TCR beta CDR3 sequences. An initial RT-PCR round employing HTBI primers preceded a second-round multiplex PCR. TCRdb fed the multiplex PCR reads into MiXCR, producing one record per CDR3 protein. The sample has approximately 17,000 distinct CDR3 sequences; about 43% are singletons. Specimen: peripheral blood. The receptor was derived from a woman aged 35 to 49 with stable Graves' hyperthyroidism. The chain links TRBV7-2 to TRBJ1-2; the match to TRBD1 covers 7 bases. The chain's CDR3 is CASSVWTGGYTF. The CDR3 DNA reads TGTGCCAGCAGCGTGTGGACAGGAGGCTACACCTTC. The variable domain in full, with the rest retrieved from reference TRBV7-2 and TRBJ1-2, is GAGVSQSPSNKVTEKGKDVELRCDPISGHTALYWYRQSLGQGLEFLIYFQGNSAPDKSGLPSDRFSAERTGGSVSTLTIQRTQQEDSAVYLCASSVWTGGYTFGSGTRLTVV.